Presented here are 17 T cell receptor beta chains from one specimen sequenced in a study of read filtering for tumor transcriptome and immune sequencing. This library used around 400 ng RNA and molecular barcoded adaptors spanning alpha/delta and beta/gamma chains. Using its own MiXCR run on the reads, TCRdb lists one record per CDR3 protein. The top ten clones hold around 9.9% of a sample with about 62,000 distinct CDR3 sequences, roughly 19% of them seen once. The sample was a population of CD138-negative cells sorted from bone marrow. All receptors come from a donor at least 40 years old with multiple myeloma.

Turning to this clonotype: A read error is likely here: a far larger clone is one base away. V usage is TRBV7-2 and J usage is TRBJ2-1; 9 positions match TRBD2. Germline V CDR1 and CDR2: SGHTA, FQGNSA. CDR3 length: 14 residues. V dropped 3 bases and J dropped 8; count of bases not matched to a gene: 5. The CDR3 bases are TGTGCCAGCAGCTTTAGTAGCGGGGGCTATGAGCAGTTCTTC. Its translation: CASSFSSGGYEQFF.

As to this clonotype: A much larger clone is a single base away; this may be a read error. The gene calls are TRBV28 and TRBJ2-7; 8 bases agree with TRBD1. This CDR3 contains 14 residues. Trimming cost V 3 bases and J 6 bases; bases outside gene matches: 7. Germline V lookup: CDR1 MDHEN, CDR2 SYDVKM. CDR3 amino acids: CASSLEQGAGEQYF. CDR3 in DNA: TGTGCCAGCAGTTTGGAGCAGGGGGCCGGCGAGCAGTACTTC.

The sample holds many counts of this clonotype. V is TRBV19 and J is TRBJ2-5; possible D gene TRBD1, 5 bases. Trimming cost V 5 bases and J 2 bases, with 9 bases left between them. CDR1 is LNHDA, CDR2 SQIVND, per germline (reference sequence). This CDR3 is 13 amino acids long. The DNA of the CDR3 is TGTGCCAGTAGTGACAGATTACAAGAGACCCAGTACTTC. It yields the protein CASSDRLQETQYF.

This clonotype was seen many times. The chain couples TRBV11-2 to TRBJ2-1; the match to TRBD2 covers 12 bases. Germline assignment: CDR1 SGHAT and CDR2 FQNNGV. V was pared by 2 bases and J by 9 bases, with 8 bases of the junction left unmatched. This CDR3 spans 16 amino acids. The CDR3 DNA reads as TGTGCCAGCAGCTTACAGCTGGTACTAGCGGGAGGTGAGCAGTTCTTC. Its translation: CASSLQLVLAGGEQFF.

This clonotype was recorded at least ten times. This chain joins TRBV6-1 and TRBJ2-1; no clear D. The CDR3 spans 12 residues. Germline V gene lookup returns CDR1 MNHNS and CDR2 SASEGT. The germline V and J ends were trimmed by 8 bases and 9 bases, with 14 bases remaining between them. DNA for the CDR3: TGTGCCAGCGGGCTGGTAGGTGCTGAGCAGTTCTTC. It yields the protein CASGLVGAEQFF.

This clonotype was seen repeatedly, ten times or more. The V gene is TRBV7-9, the J gene TRBJ2-2; 7 bases map to TRBD2. Germline trimming cut 3 bases from V and 0 bases from J; bases unmatched to any gene: 7. In germline, CDR1 is SEHNR, CDR2 FQNEAQ (reference sequence). This CDR3 has 17 residues. The CDR3 is CASSFGLGPTNTGELFF. The DNA of the CDR3 is TGTGCCAGCAGCTTCGGACTAGGCCCCACGAACACCGGGGAGCTGTTTTTT.

The chain couples TRBV4-1 to TRBJ2-6; D gene ambiguous. The length of the CDR3 is 15 residues. V was clipped by 0 bases and J by 1 base, with 4 bases between them. Germline values: CDR1 MGHRA, CDR2 YSYEKL. CDR3 DNA sequence: TGCGCCAGCAGCCAAGAGGGGTCTGGGGCCAACGTCCTGACTTTC. Protein sequence: CASSQEGSGANVLTF.

This clonotype was found many times. The rearrangement uses TRBV30 and TRBJ2-2; D gene ambiguous. Germline V gives CDR1 GTSNPN, CDR2 SVGIG (reference sequence). The length of the CDR3 is 13 residues. V lost 2 bases to trimming and J lost 3 bases, with 7 bases between them. The CDR3 bases are TGTGCCTGGAGTCTGTTAGACACCGGGGAGCTGTTTTTT. Amino acid sequence: CAWSLLDTGELFF.

This clonotype occurred a few times. The chain has TRBV28 and TRBJ1-2; no definite D call. Trimming removed 3 bases from V and 4 bases from J, with 9 bases in between. The CDR3 runs to 13 residues. Germline assignment: CDR1 MDHEN and CDR2 SYDVKM. CDR3 in amino acids: CASSLIGVYGYTF. The CDR3, as DNA: TGTGCCAGCAGTTTGATCGGGGTCTATGGCTACACCTTC.

This clonotype was observed many times. The genes are TRBV19 and TRBJ2-2; 10 bases match TRBD2. CDR1 LNHDA and CDR2 SQIVND come from the germline V gene (reference sequence). This CDR3 contains 15 residues. The junction had 1 base not matched to a gene; V was cut back by 3 bases and J by 3 bases. The CDR3 loop is CASSILAGDTGELFF. CDR3 in DNA: TGTGCCAGTAGTATTCTAGCGGGGGACACCGGGGAGCTGTTTTTT.

Points on this clonotype: One base away lies a much larger clone, so this may be a sequencing read error. This rearrangement joins TRBV28 to TRBJ2-3; possible D gene TRBD2, 5 bases. CDR1 is MDHEN and CDR2 is SYDVKM in the germline V gene. The CDR3 extends over 16 amino acids. Trimming removed 7 bases from V and 4 bases from J, with 21 bases in between. The CDR3 region is CASNRRKLVRADTQYF. In DNA, the CDR3 is TGTGCCAGCAACAGACGGAAGCTAGTGAGGGCAGATACGCAGTATTTT.

In its sample, this clonotype was seen many times. The V gene is TRBV6-4, the J gene TRBJ2-3, with D perhaps matching TRBD1 (6 bases). V dropped 5 bases and J dropped 3 bases, with 9 bases sitting between them. CDR3 length equals 13 residues. Germline CDR1 is MRHNA and CDR2 is SNTAGT. CDR3 nucleotides: TGTGCCAGCAGTACGGACAGTACAGATACGCAGTATTTT. It specifies CASSTDSTDTQYF.

The table lists this clonotype with many counts. The chain links TRBV27 to TRBJ2-7, with a possible D match to TRBD2 (5 bases). The V and J ends lost 2 bases and 0 bases respectively, with 14 bases between them. CDR1 is MNHEY, CDR2 SMNVEV, per germline (reference sequence). CDR3 length: 16 amino acids. The CDR3 nucleotides are TGTGCCAGCAGTTTAAAGGGAGACTATAGCTCCTACGAGCAGTACTTC. It is translated as CASSLKGDYSSYEQYF.

The chain has TRBV29-1 and TRBJ2-3, with D perhaps TRBD1 or TRBD2 (5 bases each). The CDR3 consists of 14 residues. Trimming took 5 bases from V and 1 from J, leaving 13 bases between them. The germline gives CDR1 SQVTM, CDR2 ANQGSEA. The CDR3 DNA reads as TGCAGCGTTCGAGGGGCCACGGGCACAGATACGCAGTATTTT. Protein sequence: CSVRGATGTDTQYF.

Ten or more counts support this clonotype. The V and J genes are TRBV12-3 or TRBV12-4 and TRBJ1-1; the D gene is possibly TRBD1 (6 bases). The CDR3 has 13 residues. V was clipped by 8 bases and J by 4 bases, with 14 bases between them. This chain's CDR3 is CASRDGGGTEAFF. In DNA, the CDR3 is TGTGCCAGCCGGGATGGGGGCGGCACTGAAGCTTTCTTT.

Many counts were recorded for this clonotype. The V gene is TRBV19, the J gene TRBJ2-5; unclear D gene. The CDR3 sequence is 13 residues long. V was cut by 3 bases and J by 3 bases, with 8 bases left in between. Germline V lookup: CDR1 LNHDA, CDR2 SQIVND (reference sequence). The CDR3 nucleotides read TGTGCCAGTAGTATGCTTACAGAAGAGACCCAGTACTTC. Amino acids: CASSMLTEETQYF.

In its sample, this clonotype was seen many times. The chain carries TRBV12-3 or TRBV12-4 and TRBJ2-1; D remains unclear. The CDR3 length is 14 residues. V was shortened by 6 bases and J by 8 bases, with 17 bases between the two germline ends. CDR3 region: CASSPPDVQDEQFF. For the CDR3, the DNA is TGTGCCAGCAGCCCTCCTGACGTCCAGGATGAGCAGTTCTTC.